A single sample gave rise to the 21 T cell receptor beta chains below, sequenced in a study of blood T cell repertoires in COVID-19. TCRdb's copy holds only in-frame clones and misses some; the assay was immunoSEQ multiplex PCR. The sample records a few hundred thousand clones, approximately 86% being singletons. The sequenced material came from PBMCs or T cells enriched from blood (not recorded which). Every receptor here comes from a woman between 40 and 55 years old with acute COVID-19.

In regard to this clone: Other nucleotide sequences from this sample produce the same CDR3. The J gene is TRBJ2-3, the V gene TRBV5-1, with 7 bases identical to TRBD1. The CDR3 is made up of 16 amino acids. Germline V gives CDR1 SGHRS, CDR2 YFSETQ. V shed 0 bases and J 2 bases; nucleotides not matched to a gene: 6. The CDR3 DNA sequence: TGCGCCAGCAGCTTGGGACAGGGAAGACCCACAGATACGCAGTATTTT. Translating it yields CASSLGQGRPTDTQYF.

The chain links TRBV29-1 to TRBJ2-7; 13 bases are a match to TRBD2. CDR1 SQVTM and CDR2 ANQGSEA come from the germline V gene. The CDR3 contains 14 residues. Trimming at V came to 5 bases and at J to 2 bases, leaving 3 bases not matched to a gene. The CDR3 sequence is CSVKLAGGPYEQYF. The CDR3 DNA is TGCAGCGTTAAACTAGCGGGAGGGCCCTACGAGCAGTACTTC.

This clone was recorded only once. The rearrangement links TRBV5-1 to TRBJ1-4; D is ambiguous. The CDR3 covers 15 residues. CDR1 SGHRS and CDR2 YFSETQ come from the germline V gene. The V and J ends lost 1 base and 0 bases respectively, with 7 bases between them. CDR3 sequence (DNA): TGCGCCAGCAGCTTGCGGGATTCAACTAATGAAAAACTGTTTTTT. This encodes CASSLRDSTNEKLFF.

The chain uses TRBV2 and TRBJ2-2; D unclear. Trimming shortened V by 7 bases and J by 3 bases, and 9 bases separated the two germline ends. The CDR3 is made up of 13 amino acids. Germline CDR1 SNHLY, CDR2 FYNNEI. As DNA, the CDR3 is TGTGCCAGCACCTTTTACTACACCGGGGAGCTGTTTTTT. Its translation is CASTFYYTGELFF.

V is TRBV6-5 and J is TRBJ2-7; TRBD1 agrees at 9 bases. The V and J ends lost 6 bases and 9 bases, in that order; junction bases with no gene match: 15. Per germline, CDR1 MNHEY and CDR2 SVGAGI. CDR3 length: 15 residues. The CDR3 spells CASSRDRVRGKGQYF. The CDR3 DNA is TGTGCCAGCAGCCGGGACAGGGTGAGGGGGAAAGGGCAGTACTTC.

V usage is TRBV18 and J usage is TRBJ2-7; 10 bases match TRBD1. J lost 6 bases, V lost 3 bases, and 5 bases had no gene match. The length of the CDR3 is 14 residues. The germline V gene has CDR1 KGHSH and CDR2 LQKENI. CDR3 loop: CASSPGQGFGEQYF. In DNA form, the CDR3 reads TGTGCCAGCTCACCGGGACAGGGGTTTGGCGAGCAGTACTTC.

This clone was seen just once. The genes are TRBV4-1 and TRBJ1-2; 7 bases match TRBD1. Germline V gives CDR1 MGHRA, CDR2 YSYEKL. Trimming at V came to 1 base and at J to 2 bases, leaving 7 bases not matched to a gene. The CDR3 contains 16 residues. Written as DNA, the CDR3 is TGCGCCAGCAGCCAAGGAGATCGACAGGGCAACTATGGCTACACCTTC. Protein product: CASSQGDRQGNYGYTF.

The chain has TRBV20-1 and TRBJ2-7, with D possibly TRBD2 on 6 matching bases. Germline V gene data show CDR1 as DFQATT and CDR2 as SNEGSKA (reference sequence). The CDR3 runs to 11 residues. The germline V and J ends were trimmed by 7 bases and 5 bases, with 12 bases remaining between them. The CDR3 sequence is CSGWRENEQYF. The CDR3, as DNA: TGCAGTGGATGGCGGGAAAACGAGCAGTACTTC.

This chain links TRBV7-6 with TRBJ1-5; 9 positions match TRBD1. The CDR3 contains 15 residues. From germline, CDR1 is SGHVS and CDR2 FNYEAQ. V lost 4 bases to trimming and J lost 1 base; unmatched junction nucleotides: 2. The CDR3 protein is CASSSGTGSNQPQHF. As DNA, the CDR3 is TGTGCCAGCAGCTCCGGGACAGGGAGCAATCAGCCCCAGCATTTT.

CDR3 region: CASAGTPNQPQHF. DNA for the CDR3: TGTGCCAGCGCCGGGACACCTAATCAGCCCCAGCATTTT. The gene calls are TRBV11-2 and TRBJ1-5; D perhaps matches TRBD1 (6 bases). Trimming took 8 bases from V and 4 from J, leaving 12 bases between them. CDR3 length: 13 amino acids. In germline, CDR1 is SGHAT, CDR2 FQNNGV. Variable domain in full (rest from reference TRBV11-2 and TRBJ1-5): EAGVAQSPRYKIIEKRQSVAFWCNPISGHATLYWYQQILGQGPKLLIQFQNNGVVDDSQLPKDRFSAERLKGVDSTLKIQPAKLEDSAVYLCASAGTPNQPQHFGDGTRLSIL.

The chain joins TRBV5-8 to TRBJ1-3; a weak D match, TRBD1 (5 bases). V lost 4 bases and J lost 3, with 11 bases in between. From germline, CDR1 is SGHTS and CDR2 YDEGEE. The CDR3 consists of 14 residues. The CDR3 nucleotides read TGTGCCAGCAGCGACAGAAGAAATGGAAACACCATATATTTT. Protein: CASSDRRNGNTIYF. The entire variable domain, with the rest obtained from reference TRBV5-8 and TRBJ1-3, is as follows: EAGVTQSPTHLIKTRGQQATLRCSPISGHTSVYWYQQALGLGLQFLLWYDEGEERNRGNFPPRFSGRQFPNYSSELNVNALELEDSALYLCASSDRRNGNTIYFGEGSWLTVV.

The chain employs TRBV4-1 and TRBJ1-4; possible D gene TRBD1, 6 bases. The V end lost 6 bases, the J end lost 3 bases, and 11 bases lay between the germline ends. CDR3 size: 14 residues. Germline CDR1 is MGHRA and CDR2 is YSYEKL. The CDR3 loop reads CASRQTGANEKLFF. CDR3 bases: TGCGCCAGCAGACAGACAGGAGCTAATGAAAAACTGTTTTTT.

The J gene is TRBJ2-7, the V gene TRBV19; D is unclear. The CDR3 runs to 12 residues. V lost 4 bases and J 6 bases, leaving 10 bases between the germline ends. In germline, CDR1 is LNHDA, CDR2 SQIVND (reference sequence). CDR3 loop: CASSKVSGEQYF. The CDR3 DNA follows: TGTGCCAGTAGTAAGGTTTCGGGCGAGCAGTACTTC.

The CDR3 reads CASSTRQGKDTEAFF. For the CDR3, the DNA is TGTGCCAGCAGCACCCGACAGGGTAAGGACACTGAAGCTTTCTTT. The rearrangement joins TRBV7-2 to TRBJ1-1, with TRBD1 identical over 7 bases. The trim removed 5 bases at V and 3 bases at J, leaving 9 bases unmatched. The germline V gene encodes CDR1 SGHTA and CDR2 FQGNSA. This CDR3 region has 15 residues.

The V gene is TRBV7-2, the J gene TRBJ2-2, with TRBD2 matching 15 bases. CDR3 length: 19 residues. Looked up from germline, CDR1 is SGHTA and CDR2 is FQGNSA. The trim removed 5 bases at V and 2 bases at J, leaving 9 bases unmatched. The CDR3 DNA sequence: TGTGCCAGCAGCCTACGGACTAGCGGGAGGGCATTAAACACCGGGGAGCTGTTTTTT. Translated, it gives CASSLRTSGRALNTGELFF.

V and J are TRBV29-1 and TRBJ2-1, with TRBD2 matching 11 bases. Germline V gives CDR1 SQVTM, CDR2 ANQGSEA. Trimming at V came to 6 bases and at J to 3 bases, leaving 4 bases not matched to a gene. The length of the CDR3 is 14 residues. CDR3 region: CSVRGTSGYNEQFF. CDR3 bases: TGCAGCGTGCGCGGGACTAGCGGCTACAATGAGCAGTTCTTC.

The V and J genes are TRBV7-9 and TRBJ1-5, with D unresolved. This CDR3 comprises 13 residues. Germline CDR1 reads SEHNR; CDR2 reads FQNEAQ (reference sequence). Trimming took 7 bases from V and 0 from J, leaving 7 bases between them. The chain's CDR3 is CASNQNSNQPQHF. As DNA, the CDR3 is TGTGCCAGCAACCAGAATAGCAATCAGCCCCAGCATTTT.

The V and J genes are TRBV6-2 or TRBV6-3 and TRBJ2-2; D possibly corresponds to TRBD2 (5 bases). With 2 bases removed from V and 1 base from J, the gap between germline ends came to 8 bases. CDR3 length: 15 amino acids. The germline gives CDR1 MNHEY, CDR2 SVGEGT. In nucleotides, the CDR3 is TGTGCCAGCAGTTACAGACGGGGGAACACCGGGGAGCTGTTTTTT. This gives the protein CASSYRRGNTGELFF.

CDR3 DNA sequence: TGTGCCAGCAGTGTAGGGGGCGAGCAGTTCTTC. This gives the protein CASSVGGEQFF. This chain joins TRBV2 and TRBJ2-1, with TRBD1 identical over 7 bases. V lost 4 bases and J lost 10; bases outside the gene matches: 1. This CDR3 contains 11 residues. In germline, CDR1 is SNHLY, CDR2 FYNNEI. The whole variable domain, remainder taken from reference TRBV2 and TRBJ2-1, is EPEVTQTPSHQVTQMGQEVILRCVPISNHLYFYWYRQILGQKVEFLVSFYNNEISEKSEIFDDQFSVERPDGSNFTLKIRSTKLEDSAMYFCASSVGGEQFFGPGTRLTVL.

The chain uses TRBV6-5 and TRBJ1-3; TRBD1 matches at 7 bases. The CDR3 loop spans 15 amino acids. The germline V gene encodes CDR1 MNHEY and CDR2 SVGAGI. J lost 0 bases, V lost 5 bases, and 4 bases had no gene match. The CDR3 sequence: CASSRGGPSGNTIYF. The CDR3 DNA follows: TGTGCCAGCAGTCGAGGGGGCCCCTCTGGAAACACCATATATTTT.

The J gene is TRBJ2-7, the V gene TRBV15, with TRBD1 as a possible D gene (5 bases). CDR3 length: 16 amino acids. Trimming stripped 0 bases from V and 0 bases from J, with 12 bases between. Looked up from germline, CDR1 is LNHNV and CDR2 is YYDKDF (reference sequence). CDR3 loop: CATSRDWGRRSYEQYF. DNA for the CDR3: TGTGCCACCAGCAGAGATTGGGGCAGGCGCTCCTACGAGCAGTACTTC.